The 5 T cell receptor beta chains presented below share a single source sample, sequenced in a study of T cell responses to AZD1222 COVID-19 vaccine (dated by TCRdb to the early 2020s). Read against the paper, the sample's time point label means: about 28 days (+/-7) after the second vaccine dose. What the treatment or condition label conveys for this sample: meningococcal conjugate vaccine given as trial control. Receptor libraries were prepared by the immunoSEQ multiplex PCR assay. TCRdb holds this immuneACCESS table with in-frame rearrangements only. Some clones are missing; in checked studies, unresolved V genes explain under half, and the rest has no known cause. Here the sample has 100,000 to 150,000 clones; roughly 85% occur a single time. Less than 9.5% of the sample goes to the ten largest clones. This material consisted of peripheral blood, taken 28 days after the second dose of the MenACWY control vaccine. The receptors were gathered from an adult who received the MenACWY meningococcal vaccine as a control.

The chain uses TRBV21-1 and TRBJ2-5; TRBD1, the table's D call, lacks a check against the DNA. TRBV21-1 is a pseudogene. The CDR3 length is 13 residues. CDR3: CASSKGRGETQYF. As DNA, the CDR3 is TGTGCCAGCAGCAAAGGAAGGGGAGAGACCCAGTACTTC.

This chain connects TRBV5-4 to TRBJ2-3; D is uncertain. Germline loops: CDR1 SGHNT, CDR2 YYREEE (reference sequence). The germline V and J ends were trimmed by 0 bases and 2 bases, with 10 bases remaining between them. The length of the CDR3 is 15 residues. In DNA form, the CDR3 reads TGTGCCAGCAGCTTGGCCCGGACCGCCACAGATACGCAGTATTTT. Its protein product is CASSLARTATDTQYF.

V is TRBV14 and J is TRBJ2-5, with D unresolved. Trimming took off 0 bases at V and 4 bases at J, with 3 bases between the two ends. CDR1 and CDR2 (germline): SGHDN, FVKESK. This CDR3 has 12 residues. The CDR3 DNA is TGTGCCAGCAGCCAAGATGCAGAGACCCAGTACTTC. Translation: CASSQDAETQYF.

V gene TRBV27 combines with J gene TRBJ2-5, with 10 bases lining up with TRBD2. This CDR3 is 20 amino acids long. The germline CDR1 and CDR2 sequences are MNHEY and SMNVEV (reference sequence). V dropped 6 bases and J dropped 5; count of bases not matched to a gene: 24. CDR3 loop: CASRPAGSGGAFGSRETQYF. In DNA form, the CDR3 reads TGTGCCAGCAGGCCCGCGGGGAGCGGGGGGGCCTTCGGCAGTCGGGAGACCCAGTACTTC.

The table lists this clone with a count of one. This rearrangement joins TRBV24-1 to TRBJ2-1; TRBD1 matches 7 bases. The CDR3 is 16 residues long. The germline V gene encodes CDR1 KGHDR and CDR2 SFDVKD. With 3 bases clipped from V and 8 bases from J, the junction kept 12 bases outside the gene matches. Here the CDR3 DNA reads TGTGCCACCAGTGATATACAGGGGCAAGGTTGGGATGAGCAGTTCTTC. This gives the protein CATSDIQGQGWDEQFF.